These 8 T cell receptor beta chains were all obtained from the same sample, sequenced in a study of T cell repertoires in cytomegalovirus infection. Using its own MiXCR run on the reads, TCRdb lists one record per CDR3 protein. The table includes a few hundred thousand distinct CDR3 sequences, approximately 13% detected once. Sequencing was carried out using PBMCs. Receptors were obtained from a human donor in good health (CMV status not recorded). Some clones in this sample may be carry-over from other donors' samples.

The J gene is TRBJ1-4, the V gene TRBV2, with D possibly matching TRBD1 (5 bases). This CDR3 contains 14 residues. The germline gives CDR1 SNHLY, CDR2 FYNNEI. Trimming took 5 bases from V and 8 from J, leaving 15 bases between them. In DNA, the CDR3 is TGTGCCAGCAGTCGAGCGGGACGTCGGGAAAAACTGTTTTTT. It codes for CASSRAGRREKLFF.

The rearrangement joins TRBV27 to TRBJ1-5, with 8 bases aligning to TRBD1. Losses at the gene ends were 4 bases for V and 0 bases for J; bases not matched to a gene: 11. The CDR3 contains 18 residues. Germline values: CDR1 MNHEY, CDR2 SMNVEV (reference sequence). The CDR3 sequence: CASSSGLTGVNSNQPQHF. The DNA of the CDR3 is TGTGCCAGCAGTTCCGGATTGACAGGGGTCAATAGCAATCAGCCCCAGCATTTT.

This chain connects TRBV11-1 to TRBJ1-2; D remains unclear. The V gene's germline CDR1 is SGHAT and CDR2 FQDESV (reference sequence). The V gene lost 5 bases and the J gene lost 9 bases, with 4 bases spanning the gap. The CDR3 loop spans 9 amino acids. CDR3: CASSGRYTF. CDR3 coding DNA: TGTGCCAGCAGCGGCCGCTACACCTTC.

This clonotype was seen many times. This chain uses TRBV7-2 with TRBJ1-2; the D is unclear. V gave up 2 bases and J gave up 2 bases, with 9 bases separating them. Germline V lookup: CDR1 SGHTA, CDR2 FQGNSA. The CDR3 runs to 14 residues. Written as DNA, the CDR3 is TGTGCCAGCAGCTTAAGGGTATCAAACTATGGCTACACCTTC. This translates into CASSLRVSNYGYTF.

This clonotype came up many times. V is TRBV2 and J is TRBJ2-5; 8 bases fit TRBD1. V dropped 6 bases and J dropped 4; count of bases not matched to a gene: 25. The CDR3 is 20 amino acids. Germline CDR1 reads SNHLY; CDR2 reads FYNNEI. In nucleotides, the CDR3 is TGTGCCAGCAGATCCCGCAATTTGAGACCTATGACAGGGGAAGGAGAGACCCAGTACTTC. It yields the protein CASRSRNLRPMTGEGETQYF.

This chain's CDR3 is CASSFLVRTANTEAFF. Here the CDR3 DNA reads TGTGCCAGCAGCTTTCTCGTCCGGACAGCGAACACTGAAGCTTTCTTT. This chain connects TRBV5-6 to TRBJ1-1; TRBD1 might be the D (6 bases). Germline lookup yields CDR1 SGHDT and CDR2 YYEEEE. The CDR3 contains 16 residues. V shed 2 bases and J shed 1 base, with 15 bases lying between them.

This rearrangement joins TRBV12-3 or TRBV12-4 to TRBJ1-3; D perhaps matches TRBD1 (5 bases). Trimming took off 0 bases at V and 0 bases at J, with 12 bases between the two ends. CDR3 size: 17 residues. The CDR3 DNA sequence: TGTGCCAGCAGTTTAGCGCGTCAGGGTCCCTCTGGAAACACCATATATTTT. Translation gives CASSLARQGPSGNTIYF.

Regarding this clonotype: This could be a read error, since a much larger clone is one nucleotide away. Lacking the conserved final phenylalanine or tryptophan, this CDR3 likely reflects a read error. The rearrangement uses TRBV7-6 and TRBJ1-1; no reliable D call. Germline CDR1 is SGHVS and CDR2 is FNYEAQ. Trimming left V 5 bases short and J 0 bases short, with 4 bases between. This CDR3 is built from 12 residues. CDR3 DNA sequence: TGTGCCAGCAGCGTTTTGAACACTGAAGCTTTCGTT. This gives the protein CASSVLNTEAFV.